This T cell receptor (beta chain) comes out of a study of early T cells in non-severe SARS-CoV-2 infection. Background on the study: Sequencing of unsorted whole blood was done on bulk RNA, leaving chains unpaired. Findings and caveats of the study: Lookups in VDJdb leaned toward anti-spike CD8 responses and missed private and CD4 specificities.

This clonotype was counted many times. The antigen is not known. Molecules of cDNA were individually given unique molecular identifiers that were attached to them. TCRdb itself ran the 5' RACE reads through MiXCR, one entry per CDR3 protein. The repertoire holds approximately 35,000 distinct CDR3 sequences, with around 7% as singletons. Sample: whole blood, taken at baseline. The TCR sequence derives from an adult who was a healthcare worker with PCR-confirmed SARS-CoV-2 infection or an uninfected control (not recorded which).

Here the CDR3 DNA reads TGTGCCAGCAGTGAATACTCGACACTACGGGGAGAGACCCAGTACTTC. Its protein product is CASSEYSTLRGETQYF. This chain joins TRBV25-1 and TRBJ2-5, with a possible D match to TRBD2 (5 bases). Looked up from germline, CDR1 is MGHDK and CDR2 is SYGVNS. The germline V and J ends were trimmed by 0 bases and 4 bases, with 15 bases remaining between them. CDR3 length: 16 amino acids.